This T cell receptor beta chain was sequenced for a study of cytomegalovirus exposure and HLA in healthy donors. Broader study findings: Reported findings show TCR beta sequences accurately forecast HLA-A and HLA-B alleles in most subjects.

The study ran its PCR with 60 Vbeta and 13 Jbeta primers. TCRdb's table, derived via immunoSEQ multiplex PCR, lists solely in-frame clones and lacks some. This sample has some 140,000 clones, with 80% found just once. Unrecorded immune exposures were likely, despite nominal health at sampling. With regard to this clone: Antigen specificity is unknown.

The receptor was isolated from a man aged 25-40 years in good health. Specimen: PBMCs.

CDR3 in DNA: TGTGCCAGCAGCTCCTCCGGGGGGGGGTTCTTCACTGAAGCTTTCTTT. Translated: CASSSSGGGFFTEAFF. The V and J genes are TRBV7-2 and TRBJ1-1; D is perhaps TRBD1 (5 bases). V dropped 4 bases and J dropped 4 bases, with 19 bases sitting between them. Germline lookup yields CDR1 SGHTA and CDR2 FQGNSA. The CDR3 runs to 16 residues.